One and the same sample provided the 14 T cell receptor beta chains below, sequenced in a study of cytomegalovirus exposure and HLA in healthy donors. PCR amplification relied on 60 Vbeta primers (plus 13 Jbeta primers). The protocol was immunoSEQ multiplex PCR, while the TCRdb copy is restricted to in-frame clones and leaves out a portion. The sample consists of 130,000 or so clones, 60% to 85% of them appearing once. Sequencing used PBMCs. Source of these receptors: a man aged 35 to 55 in good health and CMV-seronegative.

V is TRBV19 and J is TRBJ1-2; no reliable D call. The CDR3 is 16 amino acids. Germline values: CDR1 LNHDA, CDR2 SQIVND (reference sequence). V lost 11 bases and J 7 bases, leaving 29 bases between the germline ends. CDR3 sequence (DNA): TGTGCCTCCCTCGAAGGAGGCGCCCTACTGAGCGGTGGCTACACCTTC. It translates to CASLEGGALLSGGYTF.

The chain has TRBV28 and TRBJ2-7; 7 bases fit TRBD1. This CDR3 region has 13 residues. Germline V gene lookup returns CDR1 MDHEN and CDR2 SYDVKM. With 5 bases clipped from V and 6 bases from J, the junction kept 7 bases outside the gene matches. Here the CDR3 reads CASSLTGAAEQYF. CDR3 bases: TGTGCCAGCAGTCTTACAGGGGCGGCCGAGCAGTACTTC. The full variable domain, completed using reference TRBV28 and TRBJ2-7, is DVKVTQSSRYLVKRTGEKVFLECVQDMDHENMFWYRQDPGLGLRLIYFSYDVKMKEKGDIPEGYSVSREKKERFSLILESASTNQTSMYLCASSLTGAAEQYFGPGTRLTVT.

The chain couples TRBV28 to TRBJ2-1, with 10 bases matching TRBD1. The junction had 9 bases not matched to a gene; V was cut back by 4 bases and J by 3 bases. CDR1 and CDR2 (germline): MDHEN, SYDVKM. The CDR3 extends over 17 amino acids. CDR3 DNA sequence: TGTGCCAGCAGTTCCCGACAGGGGGCGAACATCTACAATGAGCAGTTCTTC. It translates to CASSSRQGANIYNEQFF.

The CDR3 protein is CASSLLEPFGSYNEQFF. In DNA, the CDR3 is TGTGCCAGCAGCCTACTGGAGCCTTTTGGGTCCTACAATGAGCAGTTCTTC. The chain uses TRBV27 and TRBJ2-1; D is unclear. CDR3 length equals 17 residues. Per germline, CDR1 MNHEY and CDR2 SMNVEV (reference sequence). V was cut by 6 bases and J by 1 base, with 19 bases left in between.

The rearrangement joins TRBV4-1 to TRBJ1-6; possibly TRBD1 for D (6 bases). CDR3 length equals 15 residues. In germline, CDR1 is MGHRA, CDR2 YSYEKL. V was shortened by 0 bases and J by 10 bases, with 13 bases between the two germline ends. CDR3 loop: CASSQETGLRSPLHF. CDR3 nucleotides: TGCGCCAGCAGCCAAGAAACAGGGCTTCGGTCACCCCTCCACTTT.

The chain employs TRBV28 and TRBJ1-4, with TRBD1 matching 7 bases. V dropped 8 bases and J dropped 5; count of bases not matched to a gene: 11. The CDR3 loop spans 15 amino acids. Germline V gene sequence: CDR1 MDHEN, CDR2 SYDVKM. The CDR3 nucleotides are TGTGCCAGCCGGGGCGGGGCAGGGGGAAATGAAAAACTGTTTTTT. Amino acids: CASRGGAGGNEKLFF.

The chain carries TRBV30 and TRBJ2-7, with 8 bases identical to TRBD1. Germline V gene lookup returns CDR1 GTSNPN and CDR2 SVGIG (reference sequence). The CDR3 spans 13 residues. The J segment lost 7 bases and the V segment lost 4 bases, leaving 9 bases of the junction unmatched. CDR3 sequence reads: CAWIPRQGLEQYF. The CDR3 region has the DNA TGTGCCTGGATCCCTCGACAGGGGTTAGAGCAGTACTTC.

The rearrangement links TRBV27 to TRBJ2-7; 7 positions match TRBD2. Germline V lookup: CDR1 MNHEY, CDR2 SMNVEV (reference sequence). The CDR3 spans 14 residues. J lost 3 bases, V lost 2 bases, and 4 bases had no gene match. In nucleotides, the CDR3 is TGTGCCAGCAGTTTAGCGGGAGTCGGCTACGAGCAGTACTTC. This translates into CASSLAGVGYEQYF.

The chain links TRBV5-1 to TRBJ2-7; 7 bases are a match to TRBD1. V lost 4 bases, J lost 4 bases, and 11 bases stayed unmatched. Per the germline V gene, CDR1 is SGHRS and CDR2 is YFSETQ. The length of the CDR3 is 15 residues. CDR3 coding DNA: TGCGCCAGCAGCCGCCCCCCGGGACAGTCATACGAGCAGTACTTC. Its protein is CASSRPPGQSYEQYF.

In this sample, this clone turned up a few times. This rearrangement joins TRBV5-1 to TRBJ1-1; D is perhaps TRBD1 (5 bases). V lost 4 bases and J 1 base, leaving 11 bases between the germline ends. The germline gives CDR1 SGHRS, CDR2 YFSETQ. This CDR3 is built from 14 residues. Written as DNA, the CDR3 is TGCGCCAGCAGCGAACTGGGGGGGAACACTGAAGCTTTCTTT. Translating it yields CASSELGGNTEAFF.

The rearrangement links TRBV19 to TRBJ2-7, with D possibly matching TRBD2 (6 bases). Trimming removed 5 bases from V and 2 bases from J, with 13 bases in between. This CDR3 is 14 amino acids long. Germline V gene data show CDR1 as LNHDA and CDR2 as SQIVND (reference sequence). As DNA, the CDR3 is TGTGCCAGTAGTCCCGGGACTTTCACCTACGAGCAGTACTTC. It translates to CASSPGTFTYEQYF.

This clone showed up just a few times. The chain recombines TRBV5-3 with TRBJ2-5; D remains unclear. The J call may be faulty, since TRBJ2-7 better matches the DNA end. TRBV5-3 is noted as an ORF with a role that remains uncertain. This CDR3 region has 16 residues. The CDR3 region is CARSFDVPGTNYEQYF. For the CDR3, the DNA is TGTGCCAGAAGCTTTGACGTGCCCGGAACTAACTACGAGCAGTACTTC.

The chain couples TRBV20-1 to TRBJ2-1; no firm D call. The germline CDR1 and CDR2 sequences are DFQATT and SNEGSKA (reference sequence). V shed 5 bases and J shed 7 bases, with 9 bases lying between them. This CDR3 spans 11 amino acids. CDR3 sequence (DNA): TGCAGTGCTCCTCTTTCTAATGAGCAGTTCTTC. Amino acid sequence: CSAPLSNEQFF.

The chain is built from TRBV9 and TRBJ2-5; 7 positions agree with TRBD1. The V gene end was trimmed by 0 bases and the J gene end by 3 bases; junction bases not matched to a gene: 2. Germline V gene data show CDR1 as SGDLS and CDR2 as YYNGEE. The CDR3 sequence is 14 residues long. CDR3: CASSVETGEETQYF. The CDR3 nucleotides read TGTGCCAGCAGCGTAGAAACAGGGGAAGAGACCCAGTACTTC.